This T cell receptor (beta chain) originates from a study of Graves' ophthalmopathy and Graves' hyperthyroidism. In the study overall: Hyperthyroidism counted as stable given no ophthalmopathy within 18 months of follow-up.

In its sample, this clonotype was seen many times. Hyperthyroidism patients were newly diagnosed, ill under 2 months, and aged 18 to 65 years. The sequenced template was RNA, covering the TCR beta CDR3 region. HTBI-primed RT-PCR formed the first round, and a multiplex PCR formed the second. One entry per CDR3 protein, called by TCRdb with MiXCR from the multiplex PCR reads. This sample carries over a million distinct CDR3 sequences, 35% to 40% of them seen once, and the ten largest clones take 11%. Sequences were obtained from peripheral blood or thyroid tissue (not recorded which). This clonotype originated in an adult man with Graves' hyperthyroidism.

CDR3: CASSMDRGRGAEAFF. The CDR3 DNA sequence: TGTGCCAGTAGCATGGACAGGGGGCGCGGGGCTGAAGCTTTCTTT. The chain employs TRBV19 and TRBJ1-1; TRBD1 agrees at 11 bases. Germline V CDR1 and CDR2: LNHDA, SQIVND (reference sequence). This CDR3 has 15 residues. J lost 6 bases, V lost 6 bases, and 9 bases had no gene match.